This T cell receptor (beta chain) was identified during a study of blood T cell repertoires in COVID-19. The CDR3 is 16 amino acids. The V gene's germline CDR1 is SGHRS and CDR2 YFSETQ. The ends were cut back, 0 bases at V and 4 bases at J, with 14 bases in the middle. In the original analysis: Reference gene primer amplification yielded estimated nucleated cell counts. The assay was immunoSEQ multiplex PCR, and TCRdb's table has in-frame clones only and misses some. The V and J calls and clone size come from that table; D and trimming were worked out from the DNA. The data show roughly 250,000 clones, approximately 86% seen once.

The material sequenced was peripheral blood. The source of this sequence is a woman under 40 with acute or convalescent COVID-19. This chain uses TRBV5-1 with TRBJ2-1; maybe TRBD2 (6 bases). CDR3 protein: CASSLAMTRKYNEQFF. The CDR3 coding sequence is TGCGCCAGCAGCTTGGCCATGACTAGGAAGTACAATGAGCAGTTCTTC.